This TCR beta chain is from a study of T-cell reconstitution after alpha-beta-depleted transplantation in children (dated by TCRdb to 2016 to 2018). Context from the whole study: Using TCR repertoire profiling, the study quantitatively followed how T-cell immune reconstitution unfolded in children after TCRalphabeta/CD19-depleted allogeneic hematopoietic cell transplantation.

What the study reported, not specific to this receptor: Over the following months the frequencies of hyperexpanded clones went down, and after one year T-cell counts and TCRbeta diversity were mostly credited to newly produced T cells. The apparently early recovery of alphabetaT-cell counts about two months after transplant reportedly depended on only several hundred rapidly expanded clones that came from non-depleted graft cells. In some patients, the high TCRbeta diversity seen at day 60 was put down to recipient T cells and intrathymic progenitors that had survived conditioning.

Comments on this clonotype: Its binding antigen is unknown. This may be a read error: a much more frequent sequence differs by one nucleotide.

Counted from cysteine to phenylalanine, this CDR3 has 13 amino acids. The CDR3 DNA has 39 bases and is translated from base 1. Trimming at the junction amounts to 5 bases on V and 6 bases on J, and the germline ends lie 13 bases apart. The sample's treatment or condition label, decoded: allogeneic hematopoietic cell transplantation with graft depleted of TCRalphabeta T cells and CD19 B cells. The transplant recipients were children given TCRalphabeta/CD19-depleted allogeneic hematopoietic cell grafts. Library prep was done by PCR. Sequencing took place on an Illumina HiSeq 2500. TCR libraries were prepared with molecular barcoding, using unique molecular identifiers to normalize TCRbeta repertoire quantification. TCRdb handled the public reads itself, with Q25 trimming in fastp and clone calling in MiXCR, and kept productive beta chains. Entries that share a CDR3 protein sequence are merged under the most common genes and DNA. Within this sample are over 450,000 distinct CDR3 sequences, with 8% to 11% of them counted one time only. In total, the top ten clones hold about 2% of the sample.

The TCR originated in a child aged 2 to 10 with inherited bone marrow failure, due to receive a stem cell transplant. The chain is made from TRBV12-3 or TRBV12-4 and TRBJ2-5; a tentative D call is TRBD1 (6 bases match). Sequencing was performed on PBMCs, taken before TCRalphabeta/CD19-depleted stem cell transplant. The nucleotide sequence reads TGTGCCAGCAGTCTGTGCAGGGGACAGACCCAGTACTTC. Its protein reads: CASSLCRGQTQYF.